Each of the 26 T cell receptor beta chains below was sequenced from the same sample in a study of T cells in Graves' hyperthyroidism and ophthalmopathy. RNA transcripts provided the source from which TCR beta CDR3 regions were amplified. Carried out on the TCR CDR3, a first-round RT-PCR used the HTBI primer set. One entry per CDR3 protein, called by TCRdb with MiXCR from the multiplex PCR reads. The sample consists of roughly 110,000 distinct CDR3 sequences, about a sixth of them appearing once. Sequencing used blood. These receptors came from a woman in her forties or fifties with Graves' hyperthyroidism.

The table lists this clonotype with many counts. The chain has TRBV5-1 and TRBJ1-1, with 7 bases lining up with TRBD1. The CDR3 is 13 amino acids. CDR1 and CDR2 from the germline V gene are SGHRS and YFSETQ. The J segment lost 6 bases and the V segment lost 2 bases, leaving 4 bases of the junction unmatched. CDR3 region: CASSLTGVAEAFF. CDR3 bases: TGCGCCAGCAGCTTAACAGGGGTGGCTGAAGCTTTCTTT.

This clonotype was detected only once. The chain combines TRBV28 with TRBJ1-5, with 11 bases lining up with TRBD1. Germline assignment: CDR1 MDHEN and CDR2 SYDVKM. There are 16 residues in the CDR3. Trimming removed 4 bases from V and 6 bases from J; junction bases left unmatched: 8. The CDR3 coding sequence is TGTGCCAGCAGTTCCCCGGACAGGGGGCTCGGTCAGCCCCAGCATTTT. This sequence encodes CASSSPDRGLGQPQHF.

The table lists this clonotype with many counts. One end of the junction fails to match germline, which may point to a read error. CDR3 DNA sequence: TGCGCCAGCAGCACGGGACAGGCCTCCAACGAGCAGTACTTC. Amino acid sequence: CASSTGQASNEQYF. The gene calls are TRBV5-1 and TRBJ2-7; TRBD1 matches at 8 bases. There are 14 residues in the CDR3. Germline CDR1 SGHRS, CDR2 YFSETQ.

The CDR3 DNA is TGCAGCGTTGAAGATCGGGCCAGCGTGATCGAAGCCAAAAACATTCAGTACTTC. This codes for CSVEDRASVIEAKNIQYF. This rearrangement joins TRBV29-1 to TRBJ2-4, with D hard to call. The ends were cut back, 0 bases at V and 0 bases at J, with 18 bases in the middle. The CDR3 covers 18 residues. The germline V gene has CDR1 SQVTM and CDR2 ANQGSEA.

This clonotype occurred a few times. The J gene is TRBJ1-2, the V gene TRBV5-8; D gene unclear. From germline, CDR1 is SGHTS and CDR2 YDEGEE. V was pared by 4 bases and J by 5 bases, with 6 bases between. This CDR3 has 11 residues. The CDR3 bases are TGTGCCAGCAGCGTACAGTATGGCTACACCTTC. The encoded protein is CASSVQYGYTF. The full variable domain, its missing parts supplied by reference TRBV5-8 and TRBJ1-2, is EAGVTQSPTHLIKTRGQQATLRCSPISGHTSVYWYQQALGLGLQFLLWYDEGEERNRGNFPPRFSGRQFPNYSSELNVNALELEDSALYLCASSVQYGYTFGSGTRLTVV.

The chain recombines TRBV5-1 with TRBJ1-1; D gene unclear. This CDR3 region has 14 residues. The V end lost 2 bases, the J end lost 1 base, and 9 bases lay between the germline ends. The V gene's germline CDR1 is SGHRS and CDR2 YFSETQ. The CDR3 sequence: CASSLMAGNTEAFF. The CDR3 DNA reads TGCGCCAGCAGCTTAATGGCAGGGAACACTGAAGCTTTCTTT.

CDR3 DNA sequence: TGCAGTGCCCCCGGGACCGGGACTGAAGCTTTCTTT. It codes for CSAPGTGTEAFF. V and J are TRBV20-1 and TRBJ1-1, with a weak D call TRBD1 (5 bases). The CDR3 extends over 12 amino acids. The germline V and J ends were trimmed by 6 bases and 5 bases, with 13 bases remaining between them. The germline CDR1 and CDR2 sequences are DFQATT and SNEGSKA (reference sequence).

This clonotype has a count of ten or more. The gene calls are TRBV20-1 and TRBJ2-7; 9 nucleotides match TRBD1. J gave up 6 bases and V 3 bases, and 9 bases lay outside the gene matches. CDR3 length equals 14 residues. Germline lookup yields CDR1 DFQATT and CDR2 SNEGSKA (reference sequence). The DNA for the CDR3 is TGCAGTGCTAGCCAGGGGAGGACAGGGGCCGAGCAGTACTTC. Translation gives CSASQGRTGAEQYF.

V and J are TRBV6-1 and TRBJ1-2; tentatively, D is TRBD1 (5 bases). V lost 4 bases to trimming and J lost 8 bases, with 14 bases between them. CDR3 length: 13 amino acids. The germline V gene encodes CDR1 MNHNS and CDR2 SASEGT. The CDR3 region has the DNA TGTGCCAGCAGTGTATCGGGGGATTGGGGCTACACCTTC. Encoded protein: CASSVSGDWGYTF.

This clonotype has a count of ten or more. The chain has TRBV11-2 and TRBJ2-3; 12 bases fit TRBD2. CDR3 size: 16 residues. Germline V gene data show CDR1 as SGHAT and CDR2 as FQNNGV. V shed 3 bases, J shed 1 base, and the junction held 2 bases outside the gene matches. CDR3 nucleotides: TGTGCCAGCAGCTTGGGACTAGCGGGTGGCACAGATACGCAGTATTTT. It translates to CASSLGLAGGTDTQYF.

The chain joins TRBV20-1 to TRBJ2-3; TRBD2 agrees at 9 bases. Trimming took 8 bases from V and 2 from J; bases not matched to a gene: 8. The germline gives CDR1 DFQATT, CDR2 SNEGSKA (reference sequence). The CDR3 runs 14 residues. The CDR3 DNA is TGCAGTTTCGACCTAGCGGGAAACACAGATACGCAGTATTTT. Translation gives CSFDLAGNTDTQYF.

The V gene is TRBV12-3 or TRBV12-4, the J gene TRBJ1-2; TRBD1 aligns across 7 bases. The CDR3 extends over 13 amino acids. With V trimmed by 10 bases and J by 1 base, 6 bases remained unmatched. The CDR3 reads CATGGRHNYGYTF. The CDR3 region has the DNA TGTGCCACAGGGGGGCGTCATAACTATGGCTACACCTTC.

At least ten counts were recorded for this clonotype. J is TRBJ1-6 and V is TRBV9, with a possible D match to TRBD1 (5 bases). Germline CDR1 is SGDLS and CDR2 is YYNGEE. CDR3 size: 13 residues. The V end was cut by 5 bases, the J end by 7 bases, with 10 bases between. The CDR3 DNA follows: TGTGCCAGCAGTTCCGAGGGGAATTCACCCCTCCACTTT. It yields the protein CASSSEGNSPLHF.

The V gene is TRBV30, the J gene TRBJ2-2; D unresolved. Trimming stripped 1 base from V and 1 base from J, with 7 bases between. Looked up from germline, CDR1 is GTSNPN and CDR2 is SVGIG (reference sequence). The CDR3 is 14 amino acids. The CDR3 sequence is CAWSAVLNTGELFF. The CDR3 nucleotides are TGTGCCTGGAGTGCCGTCCTGAACACCGGGGAGCTGTTTTTT. The full variable domain, with the rest looked up from reference TRBV30 and TRBJ2-2, is SQTIHQWPATLVQPVGSPLSLECTVEGTSNPNLYWYRQAAGRGLQLLFYSVGIGQISSEVPQNLSASRPQDRQFILSSKKLLLSDSGFYLCAWSAVLNTGELFFGEGSRLTVL.

Ten or more counts support this clonotype. The V call is TRBV6-4, the J call TRBJ2-7; D may be TRBD1 (6 bases). Per germline, CDR1 MRHNA and CDR2 SNTAGT. The V gene lost 8 bases and the J gene lost 7 bases, with 21 bases spanning the gap. CDR3 length: 14 residues. CDR3: CASGEATGALEQYF. The CDR3 DNA sequence: TGTGCCAGCGGGGAAGCGACAGGAGCTCTTGAGCAGTACTTC.

Many counts were recorded for this clonotype. The chain is built from TRBV5-1 and TRBJ2-1; 14 bases line up with TRBD2. Germline V CDR1 and CDR2: SGHRS, YFSETQ. After removal of 4 bases from V and 7 bases from J, the junction contained 10 bases not matched to a gene. The CDR3 loop spans 17 amino acids. In DNA form, the CDR3 reads TGCGCCAGCAGCACGGGGACTAGCGGGAGAAGAGTGAATGAGCAGTTCTTC. Encoded protein: CASSTGTSGRRVNEQFF.

This clonotype was observed at least ten times. The V call is TRBV5-1, the J call TRBJ2-5; D is unclear. Germline-derived CDR1 and CDR2 are SGHRS and YFSETQ. CDR3 length equals 16 residues. Trimming left V 0 bases short and J 4 bases short, with 16 bases between. CDR3 bases: TGCGCCAGCAGCTTGGCAGGACCGAATTTGGGAGAGACCCAGTACTTC. Its translation: CASSLAGPNLGETQYF.

In its sample, this clonotype was seen many times. The chain combines TRBV5-1 with TRBJ2-3; D possibly matches TRBD1 or TRBD2 (5 bases each). Germline loops: CDR1 SGHRS, CDR2 YFSETQ. CDR3 length: 16 residues. V was shortened by 6 bases and J by 0 bases, with 17 bases between the two germline ends. Here the CDR3 reads CASTSGAGSSTDTQYF. As DNA, the CDR3 is TGCGCCAGCACCTCCGGGGCGGGCAGCAGCACAGATACGCAGTATTTT.

The sample holds a few counts of this clonotype. A much larger clone differs from this one at a single base, so this may be a read error. CDR3 in amino acids: CASSYDSTSSGRHDSEQFF. The CDR3 DNA reads as TGTGCCAGCAGTTACGATTCTACATCTAGCGGGAGGCACGACAGTGAGCAGTTCTTC. The rearrangement uses TRBV6-2 or TRBV6-3 and TRBJ2-1; 11 bases are a match to TRBD2. The CDR3 runs 19 residues. The junction had 18 bases not matched to a gene; V was cut back by 2 bases and J by 9 bases. Germline V gives CDR1 MNHEY, CDR2 SVGEGT.

This clonotype was counted many times. The DNA of the CDR3 is TGTGCCAGCAGTCATAGATCCGACAGCTACGAGCAGTACTTC. As protein: CASSHRSDSYEQYF. The rearrangement uses TRBV27 and TRBJ2-7; possibly TRBD1 for D (5 bases). Germline lookup yields CDR1 MNHEY and CDR2 SMNVEV (reference sequence). Trimming shortened V by 5 bases and J by 3 bases, and 14 bases separated the two germline ends. The CDR3 extends over 14 amino acids.

This clonotype was counted ten times or more. CDR3 loop: CASSLEAGGGLPQHF. The CDR3 region has the DNA TGTGCCAGCAGTTTAGAAGCAGGGGGAGGATTGCCCCAGCATTTT. The rearrangement uses TRBV12-3 or TRBV12-4 and TRBJ1-5; 7 bases agree with TRBD1. V dropped 1 base and J dropped 9; count of bases not matched to a gene: 9. The CDR3 totals 15 residues.

This clonotype was seen many times. The CDR3 DNA sequence: TGTGCCAGCAGTTTAGACGAGACCTACAATGAGCAGTTCTTC. This codes for CASSLDETYNEQFF. The rearrangement links TRBV12-3 or TRBV12-4 to TRBJ2-1, with D hard to call. Trimming removed 1 base from V and 2 bases from J, with 6 bases in between. The CDR3 consists of 14 residues.

This clonotype was counted many times. J is TRBJ2-2 and V is TRBV5-1; 7 bases align to TRBD1. The CDR3 loop spans 15 amino acids. Looked up from germline, CDR1 is SGHRS and CDR2 is YFSETQ. V lost 4 bases to trimming and J lost 1 base; unmatched junction nucleotides: 4. CDR3 region: CASSSDRVNTGELFF. CDR3 DNA sequence: TGCGCCAGCAGCAGTGACAGGGTGAACACCGGGGAGCTGTTTTTT.

This clonotype was counted many times. This chain joins TRBV29-1 and TRBJ2-7; 9 positions match TRBD1. V lost 3 bases to trimming and J lost 7 bases; unmatched junction nucleotides: 10. Germline V gives CDR1 SQVTM, CDR2 ANQGSEA. The CDR3 runs to 14 residues. The CDR3 DNA reads as TGCAGCGTTGATCGCGGGACAGGGTTTGGGGAGCAGTACTTC. This encodes CSVDRGTGFGEQYF.

This clonotype has at least ten counts. CDR3 sequence (DNA): TGCAGTGCTAGGGCAGGACAGTACACTGAAGCTTTCTTT. Its translation is CSARAGQYTEAFF. The chain carries TRBV20-1 and TRBJ1-1; D may be TRBD1 (6 bases). CDR3 length: 13 amino acids. V was pared by 3 bases and J by 3 bases, with 11 bases between. Germline loops: CDR1 DFQATT, CDR2 SNEGSKA (reference sequence).

This clonotype came up once. The J gene is TRBJ2-1, the V gene TRBV20-1; D possibly matches TRBD1 or TRBD2 (6 bases each). Looked up from germline, CDR1 is DFQATT and CDR2 is SNEGSKA (reference sequence). CDR3 length: 15 amino acids. The V end lost 0 bases, the J end lost 10 bases, and 19 bases lay between the germline ends. In DNA, the CDR3 is TGCAGTGCTAGAGATACGTGGGGGGCCGTGGAAGAGCAGTTCTTC. It specifies CSARDTWGAVEEQFF.